The sequence of this T cell receptor (beta chain) was determined in a study of cytomegalovirus exposure and HLA in healthy donors. Notes on the study in general: CMV serostatus was the only immune exposure information that was available. Upon later analysis, TCR association rates were observed to vary by HLA locus, being highest for DRB1 and lowest for HLA-C.

In the case of this clone: Its antigen is not identified.

The V gene's germline CDR1 is KGHSH and CDR2 LQKENI. V gave up 0 bases and J gave up 3 bases; unmatched junction bases: 5. The CDR3 covers 16 residues. With 60 Vbeta and 13 Jbeta primers, the PCR was carried out. This table comes from immunoSEQ multiplex PCR, and its TCRdb copy is limited to in-frame clones, with some not included. Among 100,000 or so clones listed, over 70% were seen once. The sequence was obtained from a male donor in good health and CMV-seronegative. The sample comprised PBMCs. V usage is TRBV18 and J usage is TRBJ2-3; 8 nucleotides align to TRBD1. CDR3 in amino acids: CASSPPTTGGTDTQYF. Written as DNA, the CDR3 is TGTGCCAGCTCACCACCAACAACAGGGGGGACAGATACGCAGTATTTT.